Sequencing of this T cell receptor beta chain was carried out in a study of CD8 T cells in ankylosing spondylitis. Concerning this clonotype itself: As yet, its antigen is unknown.

CDR3 length equals 15 residues. Trimming removed 0 bases at V and 7 bases at J, with 14 bases between. Germline lookup yields CDR1 SGHRS and CDR2 YFSETQ. Broader study findings: Clones linked to disease, bearing a CD8+ phenotype, were relatively rare in peripheral blood. Characteristic of ankylosing spondylitis blood, it appeared, was a TCR beta motif comprising roughly eight highly homologous variants.

The authors made TCR beta libraries by quantitative 5'-RACE with molecular barcodes. TCRdb itself ran the 5' RACE reads through MiXCR, one entry per CDR3 protein. The sample yields some 840,000 distinct CDR3 sequences, approximately 12% seen once. The sample comprised blood, either unsorted or a sorted T cell fraction (not recorded which). The sequence was obtained from a male donor with ankylosing spondylitis. The chain joins TRBV5-1 to TRBJ2-1, with D perhaps TRBD1 or TRBD2 (7 bases each). The CDR3 sequence is CASSLDGTAGNEQFF. The CDR3 DNA reads TGCGCCAGCAGCTTGGATGGGACAGCGGGGAATGAGCAGTTCTTC. The full variable domain, its missing parts supplied by reference TRBV5-1 and TRBJ2-1, is KAGVTQTPRYLIKTRGQQVTLSCSPISGHRSVSWYQQTPGQGLQFLFEYFSETQRNKGNFPGRFSGRQFSNSRSEMNVSTLELGDSALYLCASSLDGTAGNEQFFGPGTRLTVL.